This is a list of T cell receptor beta chains from one sample in a study of post-analysis software for immune sequencing data. One entry per CDR3 protein, called by TCRdb with MiXCR from the PCR reads. The table lists hundreds of thousands of distinct CDR3 sequences, less than 45% of them singletons. Sequenced material: blood. These receptors were obtained from a girl aged 10 to 17 with multiple sclerosis. Each CDR3 is given with its conserved first and last residue. D genes are given only for firm matches.

J	D	V	length	CDR3
TRBJ2-7	NA	TRBV29-1	15	CSVVINGLGIHEQYF
TRBJ2-3	TRBD2	TRBV7-6	15	CASSWISGGTDTQYF
TRBJ1-2	TRBD1	TRBV6-6	15	CASSYTAGGPYGYTF
TRBJ2-2	NA	TRBV10-3	15	CAISEVTTGVSELFF
TRBJ2-3	NA	TRBV5-1	15	CASSLGAGATDTQYF
TRBJ2-7	TRBD1	TRBV7-2	15	CASSSRTGASYEQYF
TRBJ2-1	TRBD1	TRBV11-1	16	CASSLEGTGGYNEQFF
TRBJ1-2	NA	TRBV27	13	CASSPLGGALYTF
TRBJ2-7	TRBD2	TRBV10-3	15	CAISARLASSYEQYF
TRBJ2-5	TRBD2	TRBV5-4	18	CASSSDDGLAEVQETQYF
TRBJ1-4	NA	TRBV12-3/TRBV12-4	13	CASSEQKGEKLFF
TRBJ2-4	NA	TRBV12-3/TRBV12-4	15	CASSLAGKTKNIQYF
TRBJ1-5	NA	TRBV7-2	16	CASSLMQGRSNQPQHF
TRBJ1-1	NA	TRBV7-2	14	CASSGDWENTEAFF
TRBJ2-1	NA	TRBV29-1	12	CVPCGRHNEQFF
TRBJ1-1	NA	TRBV7-9	15	CASSLGGKGRTEAFF
TRBJ2-5	TRBD1	TRBV29-1	14	CSVDSPGQEETQYF
TRBJ2-5	NA	TRBV20-1	13	CSARRAKQETQYF
TRBJ2-3	TRBD2	TRBV29-1	16	CSVYWTSGSLADTQYF
TRBJ2-7	TRBD2	TRBV7-2	15	CASRRTGTSGYEQYF
TRBJ1-1	TRBD1	TRBV6-6	13	CASSYSRGTAAFF
TRBJ2-3	TRBD2	TRBV4-2	17	CASSQDRAGEGTDTQYF
TRBJ2-6	TRBD1	TRBV19	16	CASSTGQGRGANVLTF
TRBJ2-5	NA	TRBV4-1	16	CASSQDRGWYQETQYF
TRBJ1-2	NA	TRBV24-1	13	CATSGPVNYGYTF
TRBJ1-2	NA	TRBV27	15	CASSATGELGYGYTF
TRBJ1-1	TRBD1	TRBV11-1	16	CASSQGGRGADTEAFF
NA	TRBD1	TRBV4-1	15	CASSQDPGQGDEQYF
TRBJ1-6	TRBD1	TRBV28	15	CASSQGAKGNSPLHF
TRBJ1-2	NA	TRBV7-9	14	CASSDNGQSYGYTF
TRBJ1-2	NA	TRBV7-9	13	CASSFGDSDGYTF
TRBJ1-5	NA	TRBV6-5	18	CASSYEFSVEGDNQPQHF
TRBJ2-2	NA	TRBV28	14	CASSLTQHTGELFF
TRBJ2-1	TRBD2	TRBV28	19	CASSLAGLAGPSSYNEQFF
NA	NA	TRBV11-2	17	CASSRSAVRGAVETQYF
TRBJ2-1	NA	TRBV20-1	14	CSARDAASRDEQFF
TRBJ1-5	NA	TRBV6-5	15	CASSLQGYSNQPQHF
TRBJ1-4	NA	TRBV9	15	CASSTYGATNGKLFF
TRBJ1-1	NA	TRBV12-3/TRBV12-4	15	CASSFIWGLNTEAFF
TRBJ2-3	TRBD2	TRBV28	16	CASSFGLAGVRDTQYF
TRBJ2-1	TRBD2	TRBV20-1	15	CSARDWASGINEQFF
TRBJ2-1	TRBD2	TRBV13	15	CASSFGTSGNNEQFF
TRBJ1-2	TRBD1	TRBV27	15	CASSWQGASPNGYTF
TRBJ2-6	NA	TRBV29-1	15	CSVRDSTSGANVLTF
TRBJ1-2	NA	TRBV3-1	14	CASRNPRANYGYTF
TRBJ2-2	TRBD1	TRBV7-3	16	CASSSSQGENTGELFF
TRBJ2-7	TRBD2	TRBV7-9	14	CASSQSGEGYEQYF
TRBJ2-7	TRBD2	TRBV11-2	15	CASSHLGGSGHEQYF
TRBJ2-3	TRBD1	TRBV5-1	17	CAGSSSDGQGALDTQYF